This TCR beta chain was sequenced during a study of cytomegalovirus exposure and HLA in healthy donors. The PCR contained 60 Vbeta and 13 Jbeta primers. In the source study's methods: Counted up in a later analysis, unique TCR beta chains came to about 80 million, with roughly 11 million shared. Clones were sequenced by immunoSEQ multiplex PCR, and TCRdb holds only the in-frame ones, with some missing. The DNA was the basis for D and trimming; V, J and clone size are from that table. The sample records approximately 160,000 clones, about 84% being singletons. Germline CDR1 MDHEN, CDR2 SYDVKM. V lost 5 bases and J 0 bases, leaving 7 bases between the germline ends. The CDR3 is made up of 13 amino acids. This clone has only a few counts.

The source is a man aged 18 to 29 in good health and CMV-seronegative. This rearrangement joins TRBV28 to TRBJ1-1; perhaps TRBD1 as D (5 bases). The sequencing input was PBMCs. CDR3 nucleotide sequence: TGTGCCAGCAGTGGGGCTCTGAACACTGAAGCTTTCTTT. As protein: CASSGALNTEAFF.